This TCR beta chain was observed in a study of T-cell memory formation after mild COVID-19. Regarding the study as a whole: Memory cells collected pre-infection included some clones that later responded, suggesting cross-reactive memory joined. Second-wave clones with a day 37 peak had unconfirmed SARS-CoV-2 specificity. Contracting clones from day 15 to 85 showed balanced CD4/CD8; later expanders favored CD4+.

From 5'RACE with constant-segment primers came TCR alpha and TCR beta cDNA libraries that carried sample barcodes and UMIs. TCRdb re-derived calls from the 5' RACE reads in MiXCR, one entry per CDR3 protein. Of 400,000 to 500,000 distinct CDR3 sequences listed, approximately 19% are singletons. Germline V gene data show CDR1 as DFQATT and CDR2 as SNEGSKA (reference sequence). V gave up 6 bases and J gave up 0 bases, with 9 bases separating them. This CDR3 is built from 13 residues. About this clonotype itself: Its antigen is undetermined.

This TCR was sampled from a man between 18 and 29 years old who had mild COVID-19 (a few samples of this study predate the infection). Cell type and time point are not known. Sequencing input: PBMCs or a T cell subset sorted from them (not recorded which). The V and J genes are TRBV20-1 and TRBJ1-5, with unresolved D. CDR3 nucleotide sequence: TGCAGTGCGGAAGACATTAGCAATCAGCCCCAGCATTTT. This sequence encodes CSAEDISNQPQHF.